A selection of T cell receptor beta chains follows, all from one sample in a study of cytomegalovirus exposure and HLA in healthy donors. TCRdb's copy holds only in-frame clones and misses some; the assay was immunoSEQ multiplex PCR. The data show around 170,000 clones, 88% seen once. Material: PBMCs. Every receptor here comes from a man between 18 and 35 years old in good health and CMV-seronegative. Both conserved end residues are part of each CDR3.

TRBV7-9	CASSLSGYTEAFF
TRBV28	CASSSQGNEKLFF
TRBV19	CASSIPTGINYGYTF
TRBV9	CASSVGGSSYEQYF
TRBV5-4	CASARGQGGYNEQFF
TRBV27	CASSPGQPEAFF
TRBV28	CASSFAGIVSETQYF
TRBV18	CASSPRGETEAFF
TRBV27	CASSSNRGTTEAFF
TRBV6-6	CASSLRDRPNYGYTF
TRBV28	CASSLSGVVQPQHF
TRBV27	CASSLLSSDGYTF
TRBV2	CASSEMGLAGETYNEQFF
TRBV27	CASSLEGTGELFF
TRBV10-3	CAISDEQGAGDTQYF
TRBV18	CASSPGGVIRTPQHF
TRBV27	CASSWAAYSSTDTQYF
TRBV10-2	CASSDRTVHYGYTF
TRBV9	CGAGGYEQFF
TRBV10-3	CAIGTGVETDTQYF
TRBV25-1	CASSEARTNEKLFF
TRBV30	CAWSDHQGEIGYTF
TRBV9	CASSYELRASYTF
TRBV19	CASSTPFWGGYGYTF
TRBV15	CATSRGQGDTEAFF
TRBV4-3	CASSQDFAGLSSGNTIYF
TRBV6-1	CASSGPVFEQFF
TRBV19	CASSIVPRWYGEKLFF
TRBV18	CASSPPGAGRSGNTIYF
TRBV25-1	CASSATDPPGTGELFF
TRBV6-5	CASSYRLYTEAFF
TRBV7-8	CASSLPVLTGDTQYF
TRBV5-1	CASSELAGDGDTQYF
TRBV5-1	CASSPSLGTANGVNTEAFF
TRBV10-2	CASGQANTEAFF
TRBV7-8	CASSLVAGFPYEQYF
TRBV27	CASSEVSGGPDTQYF
TRBV11-3	CASSLPGQGVNTGELFF
TRBV29-1	CSVDRGAGEVDEQFF
TRBV15	CATSRDLATRDYGYTF
TRBV9	CASSVGGVGNTEAFF
TRBV4-3	CASSPLEGSSTDTQYF
TRBV13	CASSLRRPGTTDTQYF
TRBV5-1	CASTPSPLSTDTQYF
TRBV29-1	CSVPSGSEQYF
TRBV4-3	CASSQDAGQGNQPQHF
TRBV6-5	CASSPGLAGETQYF
TRBV5-6	CASSLGDKELFEQYF
TRBV4-1	CASSQVAGSTDTQYF
TRBV7-9	CASSPGQAATGELFF
TRBV14	CASSQQGDTEAFF
TRBV28	CASSLGRFLNYGYTF
TRBV6-5	CASSRGDTQYF
TRBV6-1	CASSENGQVNNSPLHF
TRBV4-1	CASSQAAQRGIYNEQFF
TRBV27	CASSLSSAYEQYF